This T cell receptor beta chain originates from a study of blood T cell repertoires in COVID-19. The overall study: From T cells, B-cell-depleted T cells, or PBMCs came the material, which was cDNA or gDNA.

In its sample, this clone was seen a few times. As handled by the study authors: Amplifying reference gene primers gave estimates of nucleated cell counts. Assay: immunoSEQ multiplex PCR; the TCRdb copy retains only in-frame clones and omits some. D and trimming come from the DNA, and the V and J calls and clone size come from that table. The sample has about 220,000 clones, roughly 80% seen once. This sequence was found in a man in his thirties or forties with active or convalescent COVID-19. Sequencing was done on a sample of peripheral blood.

The DNA of the CDR3 is TGTGCCAGCAGTTTACTGAGGCGGGGGCCTCAGCCCCAGCATTTT. Protein: CASSLLRRGPQPQHF. This chain joins TRBV28 and TRBJ1-5; D is possibly TRBD1 (6 bases). Trimming cost V 2 bases and J 6 bases, with 14 bases left between them. The CDR3 is 15 residues long. In germline, CDR1 is MDHEN, CDR2 SYDVKM.